The present TCR beta chain was sequenced within a study of blood T cell repertoires in COVID-19. This CDR3 region has 16 residues. Germline-derived CDR1 and CDR2 are MNHNS and SASEGT. The ends were cut back, 3 bases at V and 4 bases at J, with 18 bases in the middle. This table comes from immunoSEQ multiplex PCR, and its TCRdb copy is limited to in-frame clones, with some not included. The sample contains some 250,000 clones, approximately 90% of which appear only once. The genes are TRBV6-1 and TRBJ1-2, with D possibly matching TRBD1 (5 bases). Sequenced material: PBMCs or T cells enriched from blood (not recorded which). This TCR derives from a man younger than 30 who had recovered from COVID-19. CDR3 DNA: TGTGCCAGCAGTGAGAACGTTGTCAGGGTATCCTATGGCTACACCTTC. Residues: CASSENVVRVSYGYTF.